The clone carrying this T cell receptor (beta chain) was seen a few times. What it recognizes is unknown. Trimming removed 6 bases at V and 4 bases at J, with 16 bases between. Per the germline V gene, CDR1 is MRHNA and CDR2 is SNTAGT. The CDR3 consists of 15 residues. This sample is part of a study of early T cells in non-severe SARS-CoV-2 infection. The study's findings and limits: The study's VDJdb matching favored anti-spike CD8 responses and missed private and CD4 specificities.

Each single cDNA molecule received a unique molecular identifier. TCRdb fed the 5' RACE reads into MiXCR, producing one record per CDR3 protein. The sample lists about 64,000 distinct CDR3 sequences, roughly 8.2% seen once, with 10% to 15% in the top ten. The origin of this receptor is an adult who was a healthcare worker with PCR-confirmed SARS-CoV-2 infection or an uninfected control (not recorded which). Sequenced material: whole blood, taken at baseline. The chain uses TRBV6-4 and TRBJ2-1, with D possibly being TRBD1 or TRBD2 (5 bases each). The chain's CDR3 is CASSTGAAGYNEQFF. The CDR3 nucleotides read TGTGCCAGCAGCACTGGGGCGGCGGGTTACAATGAGCAGTTCTTC.